A selection of T cell receptor beta chains follows, all from one sample in a study of blood T cell repertoires in COVID-19. Only in-frame clones appear in the TCRdb table, and some are missing; sequencing was by immunoSEQ multiplex PCR. The sample has a few hundred thousand clones; about 91% are singletons. The sample consisted of peripheral blood. These receptors originate from a woman between 35 and 50 years old who had recovered from COVID-19. The CDR3 runs from the conserved cysteine through the conserved F or W. D genes are given only for firm matches. The size of a clone is reported for some rows only, either as once, few or many, or as a class for expanded clones.

D: -
V: TRBV5-1
J: TRBJ2-5
size: -
CDR3: CASSLGRVQETQYF
DNA: TGCGCCAGCAGCTTGGGCCGGGTCCAAGAGACCCAGTACTTC

D: -
V: TRBV5-4
J: TRBJ2-2
size: -
CDR3: CASSLGQGGVGELFF
DNA: TGTGCCAGCAGCTTGGGACAGGGCGGGGTCGGGGAGCTGTTTTTT

D: -
V: TRBV25-1
J: TRBJ2-5
size: -
CDR3: CASSERGETQYF
DNA: TGTGCCAGCAGTGAGAGGGGGGAGACCCAGTACTTC

D: TRBD2
V: TRBV4-1
J: TRBJ2-7
size: -
CDR3: CASSPNFSGGAHEQYF
DNA: TGCGCCAGCAGCCCCAACTTTAGCGGGGGGGCCCACGAGCAGTACTTC

D: TRBD1
V: TRBV7-3
J: TRBJ2-1
size: -
CDR3: CASSQLTGGAYNEQFF
DNA: TGTGCCAGCAGTCAACTCACAGGGGGCGCCTACAATGAGCAGTTCTTC

D: TRBD1
V: TRBV6-5
J: TRBJ1-4
size: -
CDR3: CASSMTGSNEKLFF
DNA: TGTGCCAGCAGCATGACAGGGTCTAATGAAAAACTGTTTTTT

D: -
V: TRBV29-1
J: TRBJ2-7
size: -
CDR3: CSVGPGQGEQYF
DNA: -

D: TRBD2
V: TRBV7-8
J: TRBJ2-5
size: -
CDR3: CASSPTATSGYQETQYF
DNA: TGTGCCAGCAGCCCAACTGCGACTAGCGGGTACCAAGAGACCCAGTACTTC

D: -
V: TRBV7-9
J: TRBJ2-5
size: -
CDR3: CASSPPGGRHETQYF
DNA: TGTGCCAGCAGCCCCCCCGGGGGGCGTCATGAGACCCAGTACTTC

D: -
V: TRBV18
J: TRBJ1-1
size: -
CDR3: CASSRTQGAEAFF
DNA: TGTGCCAGCTCACGGACACAGGGAGCTGAAGCTTTCTTT

D: TRBD2
V: TRBV18
J: TRBJ2-1
size: -
CDR3: CASSPDDRTSGRVHSYNEQFF
DNA: TGTGCCAGCTCACCAGACGACAGGACTAGCGGGAGGGTACACTCCTACAATGAGCAGTTCTTC

D: TRBD1
V: TRBV19
J: TRBJ2-6
size: once
CDR3: CASKPGQGVSGANVLTF
DNA: TGTGCCAGTAAACCGGGACAGGGGGTATCTGGGGCCAACGTCCTGACTTTC

D: TRBD1
V: TRBV27
J: TRBJ2-7
size: few
CDR3: CASSLNRGSEQYF
DNA: TGTGCCAGCAGCCTCAACAGGGGGAGCGAGCAGTACTTC

D: TRBD2
V: TRBV7-9
J: TRBJ2-3
size: -
CDR3: CASSSGLAGGTNTQYF
DNA: TGTGCCAGCAGCTCGGGACTAGCGGGGGGGACGAACACGCAGTATTTT

D: TRBD2
V: TRBV30
J: TRBJ2-7
size: -
CDR3: CAWSQYSGGAYEQYF
DNA: TGTGCCTGGAGTCAGTATAGCGGGGGGGCCTACGAGCAGTACTTC

D: -
V: TRBV6-2/TRBV6-3
J: TRBJ2-1
size: -
CDR3: CASSLPSVNNEQFF
DNA: TGTGCCAGCAGTCTGCCTAGCGTGAACAATGAGCAGTTCTTC

D: -
V: TRBV7-8
J: TRBJ2-2
size: few
CDR3: CASSLYLTGELFF
DNA: TGTGCCAGCAGCTTATATTTAACCGGGGAGCTGTTTTTT

D: -
V: TRBV5-8
J: TRBJ2-1
size: -
CDR3: CASSPLWPNEQFF
DNA: TGTGCCAGCAGCCCGCTCTGGCCCAATGAGCAGTTCTTC

D: -
V: TRBV2
J: TRBJ2-5
size: -
CDR3: CASSEGVGELETQYF
DNA: TGTGCCAGCAGTGAGGGAGTCGGTGAATTGGAGACCCAGTACTTC

D: TRBD2
V: TRBV29-1
J: TRBJ2-1
size: -
CDR3: CSAAGGGDEQFF
DNA: TGCAGCGCCGCGGGAGGCGGGGATGAGCAGTTCTTC

D: TRBD1
V: TRBV5-6
J: TRBJ2-7
size: -
CDR3: CASSSTHLGQGAGEQYF
DNA: TGTGCCAGCAGCTCCACACACTTGGGCCAGGGGGCCGGCGAGCAGTACTTC

D: -
V: TRBV13
J: TRBJ1-4
size: -
CDR3: CASSLRRGTGGEKLFF
DNA: TGTGCCAGCAGCTTAAGGAGGGGAACCGGGGGGGAAAAACTGTTTTTT

D: -
V: TRBV7-3
J: TRBJ2-2
size: -
CDR3: CASSIQGNTGELFF
DNA: TGTGCCAGCAGCATTCAGGGGAACACCGGGGAGCTGTTTTTT

D: TRBD1
V: TRBV19
J: TRBJ1-5
size: -
CDR3: CASSNTGGNQPQHF
DNA: TGTGCCAGTAGTAATACAGGGGGCAATCAGCCCCAGCATTTT

D: -
V: TRBV3-1/TRBV3-2
J: TRBJ2-5
size: -
CDR3: CASSQDSYGETQYF
DNA: TGTGCCAGCAGCCAAGATTCCTACGGAGAGACCCAGTACTTC

D: -
V: TRBV6-5
J: TRBJ2-3
size: once
CDR3: CASSYGDGGDTDTQYF
DNA: TGTGCCAGCAGTTACGGTGATGGGGGCGATACAGATACGCAGTATTTT

D: TRBD1
V: TRBV28
J: TRBJ1-5
size: -
CDR3: CASSTNLDRVNQPQHF
DNA: TGTGCCAGCAGTACAAATCTCGACAGGGTCAATCAGCCCCAGCATTTT

D: TRBD1
V: TRBV29-1
J: TRBJ1-1
size: -
CDR3: CSVEDRRGRDTEAFF
DNA: TGCAGCGTTGAAGATCGAAGGGGGCGCGACACTGAAGCTTTCTTT

D: -
V: TRBV30
J: TRBJ2-1
size: once
CDR3: CAWSGYDNEQFF
DNA: TGTGCCTGGAGTGGCTACGACAATGAGCAGTTCTTC

D: -
V: TRBV25-1
J: TRBJ2-2
size: -
CDR3: CASSDVPPGTGELFF
DNA: TGTGCCAGCAGTGATGTCCCCCCGGGGACCGGGGAGCTGTTTTTT

D: -
V: TRBV3-1/TRBV3-2
J: TRBJ1-1
size: -
CDR3: CASSQDGGLRGTEAFF
DNA: TGTGCCAGCAGCCAAGATGGGGGCCTGAGAGGGACTGAAGCTTTCTTT

D: -
V: TRBV12-3/TRBV12-4
J: TRBJ1-1
size: once
CDR3: CASSGGLGTEAFF
DNA: TGTGCCAGCAGCGGGGGTCTAGGAACTGAAGCTTTCTTT

D: -
V: TRBV5-1
J: TRBJ1-3
size: once
CDR3: CASTRGDGNTIYF
DNA: TGCGCCAGCACGCGGGGGGACGGAAACACCATATATTTT

D: -
V: TRBV12-5
J: TRBJ1-5
size: -
CDR3: CASGLVTGVGQPQHF
DNA: TGTGCTAGTGGTTTGGTCACCGGAGTGGGTCAGCCCCAGCATTTT

D: -
V: TRBV6-2/TRBV6-3
J: TRBJ2-5
size: -
CDR3: CASSYSGVGTQYF
DNA: TGTGCCAGCAGTTATTCGGGGGTTGGGACCCAGTACTTC

D: TRBD2
V: TRBV6-1
J: TRBJ2-7
size: -
CDR3: CASSYGTGGFEQYF
DNA: TGTGCCAGCAGCTACGGGACGGGGGGGTTCGAGCAGTACTTC

D: -
V: TRBV5-1
J: TRBJ2-3
size: -
CDR3: CASSLNSPSTDTQYF
DNA: TGCGCCAGCAGCTTGAACAGCCCTAGCACAGATACGCAGTATTTT

D: TRBD1
V: TRBV20-1
J: TRBJ2-5
size: -
CDR3: CSASPGQGVETQYF
DNA: TGCAGTGCTAGTCCGGGACAGGGGGTAGAGACCCAGTACTTC

D: -
V: TRBV7-6
J: TRBJ2-7
size: -
CDR3: CASSLAQGGEQYF
DNA: TGTGCCAGCAGCTTAGCGCAGGGAGGCGAGCAGTACTTC

D: TRBD1
V: TRBV10-2
J: TRBJ1-1
size: many
CDR3: CASSTGQGNSEAFF
DNA: TGCGCCAGCAGCACCGGACAGGGGAACTCTGAAGCTTTCTTT

D: TRBD1
V: TRBV5-1
J: TRBJ2-5
size: -
CDR3: CASSDGTGEETQYF
DNA: TGCGCCAGCAGCGACGGGACAGGGGAAGAGACCCAGTACTTC

D: -
V: TRBV7-2
J: TRBJ1-2
size: -
CDR3: CASSLGGDTGYYGYTF
DNA: TGTGCCAGCAGCTTAGGGGGGGATACGGGCTATTATGGCTACACCTTC

D: -
V: TRBV9
J: TRBJ2-4
size: few
CDR3: CASSASPQENIQYF
DNA: TGTGCCAGCAGCGCGAGCCCTCAAGAAAACATTCAGTACTTC

D: TRBD2
V: TRBV24-1
J: TRBJ2-3
size: -
CDR3: CATSDLSRENTDTQYF
DNA: TGTGCCACCAGTGATTTGTCGCGGGAGAACACAGATACGCAGTATTTT